This T cell receptor beta chain emerged from a study of blood T cell repertoires in COVID-19. Across the study: COVID-19 samples collected from the United States, Italy and Spain covered acute and convalescent phases.

CDR3 size: 15 residues. Germline CDR1 reads SGDLS; CDR2 reads YYNGEE. V dropped 0 bases and J dropped 6 bases, with 14 bases sitting between them. TCRdb keeps only in-frame clones here, not all; method: immunoSEQ multiplex PCR. The top ten hold nearly 2% of the sample, which has around 450,000 clones, around 90% seen once. Sequencing was carried out using PBMCs or T cells enriched from blood (not recorded which). The origin of this receptor is a woman aged 18-30 years with acute COVID-19. V usage is TRBV9 and J usage is TRBJ2-3; the D gene is possibly TRBD2 (6 bases). The CDR3: CASSVESGLTDTQYF. The CDR3 DNA reads TGTGCCAGCAGCGTAGAGAGCGGACTAACCGATACGCAGTATTTT.